This T cell receptor beta chain was captured in a study of T-cell reconstitution after alpha-beta-depleted transplantation in children. Findings of the study overall: The main origin of T-cell counts and diversity one year after transplant was newly produced T cells. Several hundred graft clones that had expanded were reportedly the source of alpha-beta T cells about two months after transplant.

The sample holds a few counts of this clonotype. Antigen unknown. Trimming removed 8 bases at V and 4 bases at J, with 14 bases between. Germline assignment: CDR1 ENHRY and CDR2 SYGVKD. The CDR3 spans 13 residues. Using unique molecular identifiers, the investigators prepared the TCRbeta library. TCRdb re-analysed the PCR reads in MiXCR, keeping a single row per CDR3 protein. Among 300,000 to 400,000 distinct CDR3 sequences listed, 15% to 20% were seen once. Here the sequenced sample was PBMCs, mostly from graft donor cells, taken 360 days after TCRalphabeta/CD19-depleted stem cell transplant. The TCR sequence derives from a male patient aged 2 to 10 who had a stem cell transplant for acute lymphoblastic leukemia, so the T cells may come from the graft donor. The J gene is TRBJ1-2, the V gene TRBV10-3; D remains unclear. CDR3 in amino acids: CAIGSTDFYGYTF. CDR3 sequence (DNA): TGTGCCATCGGCTCTACAGACTTCTATGGCTACACCTTC.